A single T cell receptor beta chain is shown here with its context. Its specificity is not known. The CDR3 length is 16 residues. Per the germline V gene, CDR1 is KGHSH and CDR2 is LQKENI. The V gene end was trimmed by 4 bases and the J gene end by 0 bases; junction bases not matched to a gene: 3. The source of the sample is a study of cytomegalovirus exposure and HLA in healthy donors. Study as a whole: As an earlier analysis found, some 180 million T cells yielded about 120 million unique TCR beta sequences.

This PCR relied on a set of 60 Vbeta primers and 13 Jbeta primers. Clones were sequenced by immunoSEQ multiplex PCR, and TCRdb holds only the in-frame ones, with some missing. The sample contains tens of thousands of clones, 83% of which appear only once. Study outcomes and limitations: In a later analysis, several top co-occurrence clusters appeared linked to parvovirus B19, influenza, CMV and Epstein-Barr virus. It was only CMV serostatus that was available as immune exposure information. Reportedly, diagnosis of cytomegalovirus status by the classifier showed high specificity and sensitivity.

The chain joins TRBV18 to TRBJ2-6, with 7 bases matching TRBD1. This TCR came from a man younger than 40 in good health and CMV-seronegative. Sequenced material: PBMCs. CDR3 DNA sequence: TGTGCCAGCTCACTGACAGGGCCCTCTGGGGCCAACGTCCTGACTTTC. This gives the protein CASSLTGPSGANVLTF.